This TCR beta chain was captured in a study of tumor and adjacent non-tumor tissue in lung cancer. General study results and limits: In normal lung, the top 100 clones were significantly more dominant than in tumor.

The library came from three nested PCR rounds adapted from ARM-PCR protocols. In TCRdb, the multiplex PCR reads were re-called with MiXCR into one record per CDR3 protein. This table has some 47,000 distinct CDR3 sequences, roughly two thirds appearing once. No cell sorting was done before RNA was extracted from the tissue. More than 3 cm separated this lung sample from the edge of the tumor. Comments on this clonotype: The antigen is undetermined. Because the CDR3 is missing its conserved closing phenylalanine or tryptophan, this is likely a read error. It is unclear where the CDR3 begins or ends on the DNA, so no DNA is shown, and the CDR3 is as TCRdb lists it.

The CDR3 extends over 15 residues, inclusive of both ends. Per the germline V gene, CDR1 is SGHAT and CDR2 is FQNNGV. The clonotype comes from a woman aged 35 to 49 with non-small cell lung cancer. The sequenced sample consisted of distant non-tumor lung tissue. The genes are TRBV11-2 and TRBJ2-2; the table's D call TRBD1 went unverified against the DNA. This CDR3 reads CASMLQGAWIGELFS.